A single sample gave rise to the 31 T cell receptor beta chains below, sequenced in a study of cytomegalovirus exposure and HLA in healthy donors. PCR primers comprised 60 Vbeta and 13 Jbeta primers. The assay was immunoSEQ multiplex PCR, and TCRdb's table has in-frame clones only and misses some. This sample's table reports about 90,000 clones. Sequencing was done on a sample of PBMCs. These receptors were collected from a woman in her 30s in good health and CMV-seronegative.

V gene TRBV5-1 combines with J gene TRBJ2-5; weak D call: TRBD2 (6 bases). The CDR3 spans 14 residues. Germline V gene sequence: CDR1 SGHRS, CDR2 YFSETQ. The V and J ends lost 5 bases and 4 bases respectively, with 15 bases between them. The CDR3 sequence is CASSPLDGGETQYF. CDR3 DNA: TGCGCCAGCAGTCCGTTGGACGGGGGAGAGACCCAGTACTTC.

V gene TRBV5-1 combines with J gene TRBJ2-7; TRBD1 matches at 8 bases. The V gene's germline CDR1 is SGHRS and CDR2 YFSETQ. This CDR3 region has 14 residues. Losses at the gene ends were 3 bases for V and 4 bases for J; bases not matched to a gene: 6. CDR3 in amino acids: CASSSPDRDYEQYF. The CDR3 DNA reads as TGCGCCAGCAGCTCCCCGGACAGGGATTACGAGCAGTACTTC.

V is TRBV28 and J is TRBJ1-3; 10 bases are a match to TRBD1. This CDR3 contains 14 residues. Looked up from germline, CDR1 is MDHEN and CDR2 is SYDVKM. Trimming cost V 7 bases and J 4 bases; bases outside gene matches: 4. DNA of the CDR3: TGTGCCAGCAAGACAGGGGGCGCGGGAAACACCATATATTTT. The encoded protein is CASKTGGAGNTIYF.

V gene TRBV19 combines with J gene TRBJ2-5; D not resolved. The CDR3 length is 14 residues. The germline V gene has CDR1 LNHDA and CDR2 SQIVND (reference sequence). V dropped 3 bases and J dropped 4 bases, with 12 bases sitting between them. The CDR3 loop is CASSIGTARETQYF. The CDR3 DNA sequence: TGTGCCAGTAGTATTGGAACAGCTCGAGAGACCCAGTACTTC.

The chain is built from TRBV30 and TRBJ2-7; 7 nucleotides align to TRBD1. Germline CDR1 and CDR2: GTSNPN and SVGIG (reference sequence). Trimming removed 3 bases from V and 5 bases from J; junction bases left unmatched: 7. CDR3 length: 13 residues. The CDR3 DNA reads TGTGCCTGGAGCCCCAGGGGGATCCACGAGCAGTACTTC. Translating gives CAWSPRGIHEQYF. The full variable domain, its missing parts supplied by reference TRBV30 and TRBJ2-7, is SQTIHQWPATLVQPVGSPLSLECTVEGTSNPNLYWYRQAAGRGLQLLFYSVGIGQISSEVPQNLSASRPQDRQFILSSKKLLLSDSGFYLCAWSPRGIHEQYFGPGTRLTVT.

The CDR3 region is CASSEQATSNTEAFF. The CDR3 DNA reads as TGTGCCAGCAGTGAGCAGGCAACTTCGAACACTGAAGCTTTCTTT. The chain uses TRBV25-1 and TRBJ1-1; D remains unclear. Trimming cost V 3 bases and J 1 base, with 12 bases left between them. The CDR3 totals 15 residues. The germline gives CDR1 MGHDK, CDR2 SYGVNS. The full variable domain, rest sourced from reference TRBV25-1 and TRBJ1-1, is EADIYQTPRYLVIGTGKKITLECSQTMGHDKMYWYQQDPGMELHLIHYSYGVNSTEKGDLSSESTVSRIRTEHFPLTLESARPSHTSQYLCASSEQATSNTEAFFGQGTRLTVV.

This sequence joins TRBV4-2 and TRBJ2-5, with D maybe TRBD2 (7 bases). Germline V lookup: CDR1 LGHNA, CDR2 YNFKEQ. The CDR3 runs 15 residues. V was cut by 0 bases and J by 5 bases, with 13 bases left in between. DNA of the CDR3: TGTGCCAGCAGCCAAGAGAGGGGGGGAGAGGAGACCCAGTACTTC. This gives the protein CASSQERGGEETQYF.

Note on this clone: At one end, the junction sequence differs from germline, possibly due to a read error. The V and J genes are TRBV18 and TRBJ1-5, with TRBD1 matching over 7 bases. The CDR3 is made up of 15 amino acids. In germline, CDR1 is KGHSH, CDR2 LQKENI. In nucleotides, the CDR3 is TGTACCAGCTCACCCCAGGGGGGCGGAAATCAGCCCCAGCATTTT. Protein sequence: CTSSPQGGGNQPQHF.

The chain employs TRBV7-9 and TRBJ2-5; possible D gene TRBD1, 8 bases. The germline V gene has CDR1 SEHNR and CDR2 FQNEAQ (reference sequence). This CDR3 region has 14 residues. V was shortened by 5 bases and J by 4 bases, with 14 bases between the two germline ends. CDR3 nucleotides: TGTGCCAGCAGCCCCAGCGGGACAGGAGAGACCCAGTACTTC. This gives the protein CASSPSGTGETQYF.

The chain recombines TRBV5-1 with TRBJ2-3; 8 bases agree with TRBD2. CDR3 length equals 17 residues. CDR1 and CDR2 (germline): SGHRS, YFSETQ. Trimming at V came to 0 bases and at J to 3 bases, leaving 9 bases not matched to a gene. The CDR3 here is CASSLGIAGSNTDTQYF. Here the CDR3 DNA reads TGCGCCAGCAGCTTGGGAATAGCGGGATCGAATACAGATACGCAGTATTTT.

The chain recombines TRBV5-6 with TRBJ2-2, with D possibly being TRBD2 (5 bases). This CDR3 has 15 residues. V lost 2 bases, J lost 5 bases, and 13 bases lay in between. CDR1 SGHDT and CDR2 YYEEEE come from the germline V gene. CDR3 amino acids: CASSFGGFWTGELFF. CDR3 coding DNA: TGTGCCAGCAGCTTTGGCGGGTTTTGGACCGGGGAGCTGTTTTTT.

This chain connects TRBV9 to TRBJ2-3, with TRBD2 as a possible D gene (5 bases). CDR1 is SGDLS and CDR2 is YYNGEE in the germline V gene. This CDR3 has 15 amino acids. V lost 0 bases to trimming and J lost 2 bases, with 10 bases between them. The CDR3 bases are TGTGCCAGCAGCGTAGCCGAGCGGCCCACAGATACGCAGTATTTT. It translates to CASSVAERPTDTQYF.

This CDR3 reads CASSLDQGAYSPLHF. The CDR3 DNA sequence: TGTGCCAGCAGCTTAGATCAGGGGGCGTATTCACCCCTCCACTTT. The chain carries TRBV7-6 and TRBJ1-6; 8 bases line up with TRBD1. V shed 1 base and J 8 bases; nucleotides not matched to a gene: 4. CDR3 length equals 15 residues. CDR1 is SGHVS, CDR2 FNYEAQ, per germline.

The rearrangement uses TRBV27 and TRBJ2-7; 8 bases are a match to TRBD1. The CDR3 is 14 residues long. The J segment lost 3 bases and the V segment lost 8 bases, leaving 9 bases of the junction unmatched. Germline CDR1 and CDR2: MNHEY and SMNVEV (reference sequence). In DNA form, the CDR3 reads TGTGCCAGCGTGAACCTGGACAGGGTCTACGAGCAGTACTTC. This gives the protein CASVNLDRVYEQYF.

V usage is TRBV29-1 and J usage is TRBJ1-2; maybe TRBD1 (6 bases). The CDR3 covers 16 residues. V shed 5 bases and J shed 6 bases, with 25 bases lying between them. Looked up from germline, CDR1 is SQVTM and CDR2 is ANQGSEA. The CDR3 loop reads CSVPSRVQGRADGYTF. The CDR3 DNA reads TGCAGCGTTCCCAGCCGTGTACAGGGAAGAGCGGATGGCTACACCTTC.

V usage is TRBV4-1 and J usage is TRBJ1-1, with TRBD1 as a possible D gene (6 bases). The germline V gene encodes CDR1 MGHRA and CDR2 YSYEKL. The CDR3 consists of 15 residues. Deletions cut 1 base from V and 1 base from J, with 10 bases between. Here the CDR3 reads CASSQAGAGNTEAFF. CDR3 in DNA: TGCGCCAGCAGCCAAGCAGGGGCGGGGAACACTGAAGCTTTCTTT.

This chain links TRBV11-3 with TRBJ2-2; tentative D call: TRBD1 (5 bases). The ends were cut back, 2 bases at V and 8 bases at J, with 9 bases in the middle. Per germline, CDR1 SGHNT and CDR2 YENEEA. The CDR3 has 13 residues. In DNA, the CDR3 is TGTGCCAGCAGCTTAAGCAGGGTGGGGGAGCTGTTTTTT. Amino acids: CASSLSRVGELFF.

The rearrangement uses TRBV5-1 and TRBJ2-3, with 7 nucleotides matching TRBD1. Germline V gene data show CDR1 as SGHRS and CDR2 as YFSETQ. This CDR3 has 15 residues. V lost 0 bases to trimming and J lost 6 bases; unmatched junction nucleotides: 7. The CDR3 loop reads CASSLGGGISDTQYF. CDR3 bases: TGCGCCAGCAGCTTGGGAGGGGGCATTAGTGATACGCAGTATTTT.

The chain couples TRBV12-5 to TRBJ2-5, with D perhaps matching TRBD1 (6 bases). The DNA end favors TRBJ2-7, so the J call may be wrong. This CDR3 has 12 amino acids. Per germline, CDR1 LGHNT and CDR2 FRNRAP. The CDR3 DNA sequence: TGTGCTAGTGGGGACAGATCCTACGAGCAGTACTTC. The encoded protein is CASGDRSYEQYF.

This chain links TRBV27 with TRBJ2-1, with a tentative D call TRBD1 (5 bases). Per the germline V gene, CDR1 is MNHEY and CDR2 is SMNVEV (reference sequence). V dropped 1 base and J dropped 0 bases, with 10 bases sitting between them. This CDR3 is 16 amino acids long. The CDR3 spells CASSLFQGVSYNEQFF. In DNA form, the CDR3 reads TGTGCCAGCAGTTTATTTCAAGGGGTCTCCTACAATGAGCAGTTCTTC.

The V gene is TRBV29-1, the J gene TRBJ2-7, with 14 bases matching TRBD2. Losses at the gene ends were 6 bases for V and 8 bases for J; bases not matched to a gene: 3. The CDR3 consists of 12 residues. Germline loops: CDR1 SQVTM, CDR2 ANQGSEA. CDR3 protein: CSVGLAGEKQYF. DNA of the CDR3: TGCAGCGTGGGACTAGCGGGAGAAAAGCAGTACTTC.

J is TRBJ2-3 and V is TRBV6-1; D possibly corresponds to TRBD2 (6 bases). In germline, CDR1 is MNHNS, CDR2 SASEGT. The CDR3 totals 13 residues. With 6 bases removed from V and 6 bases from J, the gap between germline ends came to 13 bases. In DNA form, the CDR3 reads TGTGCCAGCAGCAGGGCTAGCGAGGATACGCAGTATTTT. Encoded protein: CASSRASEDTQYF.

V and J are TRBV7-2 and TRBJ2-7; a possible D gene is TRBD2 (5 bases). V gave up 5 bases and J gave up 2 bases, with 13 bases separating them. CDR1 and CDR2 from the germline V gene are SGHTA and FQGNSA. There are 14 residues in the CDR3. Here the CDR3 DNA reads TGTGCCAGCAGCCCTGCGCCGGGAACCTACGAGCAGTACTTC. Its protein product is CASSPAPGTYEQYF. The full variable domain, in which reference TRBV7-2 and TRBJ2-7 provide the parts outside the CDR3, is GAGVSQSPSNKVTEKGKDVELRCDPISGHTALYWYRQSLGQGLEFLIYFQGNSAPDKSGLPSDRFSAERTGGSVSTLTIQRTQQEDSAVYLCASSPAPGTYEQYFGPGTRLTVT.

The chain couples TRBV16 to TRBJ1-1; the match to TRBD1 covers 8 bases. V was clipped by 3 bases and J by 6 bases; unmatched bases: 6. From germline, CDR1 is KGHSY and CDR2 FQNENV. The CDR3 runs 14 residues. The CDR3 here is CASSHPRGLPEAFF. The CDR3 bases are TGTGCCAGCAGCCATCCCAGGGGGCTCCCTGAAGCTTTCTTT. The variable domain in full, completed from reference TRBV16 and TRBJ1-1, reads GEEVAQTPKHLVRGEGQKAKLYCAPIKGHSYVFWYQQVLKNEFKFLISFQNENVFDETGMPKERFSAKCLPNSPCSLEIQATKLEDSAVYFCASSHPRGLPEAFFGQGTRLTVV.

This chain links TRBV29-1 with TRBJ2-1, with 8 bases fitting TRBD2. This CDR3 spans 13 amino acids. CDR1 and CDR2 from the germline V gene are SQVTM and ANQGSEA. The V and J ends lost 5 bases and 5 bases, in that order; junction bases with no gene match: 5. The CDR3 DNA reads TGCAGCGTTTATAGCGGGGCAAACAATGAGCAGTTCTTC. It encodes CSVYSGANNEQFF.

V is TRBV5-6 and J is TRBJ2-5; 7 bases fit TRBD1. The last part of the DNA fits TRBJ2-7 better; the J call may be wrong. CDR3 size: 14 residues. In germline, CDR1 is SGHDT, CDR2 YYEEEE. The CDR3 here is CASSTGVSSYEQYF. The CDR3, as DNA: TGTGCCAGCAGCACAGGGGTGAGCTCCTACGAGCAGTACTTC.

The chain couples TRBV19 to TRBJ1-6, with D perhaps TRBD1 (6 bases). The CDR3 is 16 residues long. Germline V gene data show CDR1 as LNHDA and CDR2 as SQIVND (reference sequence). V was pared by 5 bases and J by 4 bases, with 15 bases between. This CDR3 is CASSSRDTVYNSPLHF. The CDR3 DNA sequence: TGTGCCAGTAGTTCAAGGGACACGGTTTATAATTCACCCCTCCACTTT.

V usage is TRBV13 and J usage is TRBJ2-2; weak D call: TRBD1 (5 bases). Per the germline V gene, CDR1 is PRHDT and CDR2 is FYEKMQ (reference sequence). The V and J ends lost 1 base and 3 bases respectively, with 15 bases between them. The CDR3 spans 17 residues. CDR3: CASSLVGLGADTGELFF. The CDR3 region has the DNA TGTGCCAGCAGCTTAGTAGGCTTAGGGGCGGACACCGGGGAGCTGTTTTTT. The full variable domain, completed using reference TRBV13 and TRBJ2-2, is AAGVIQSPRHLIKEKRETATLKCYPIPRHDTVYWYQQGPGQDPQFLISFYEKMQSDKGSIPDRFSAQQFSDYHSELNMSSLELGDSALYFCASSLVGLGADTGELFFGEGSRLTVL.

The chain is built from TRBV15 and TRBJ2-2; D is ambiguous. CDR3 size: 15 residues. Germline V gene sequence: CDR1 LNHNV, CDR2 YYDKDF (reference sequence). The V end was cut by 4 bases, the J end by 1 base, with 10 bases between. CDR3 in DNA: TGTGCCACCAGCAAAGCGCCGGGGAACACCGGGGAGCTGTTTTTT. It yields the protein CATSKAPGNTGELFF. Full variable domain (missing parts from reference TRBV15 and TRBJ2-2): DAMVIQNPRYQVTQFGKPVTLSCSQTLNHNVMYWYQQKSSQAPKLLFHYYDKDFNNEADTPDNFQSRRPNTSFCFLDIRSPGLGDTAMYLCATSKAPGNTGELFFGEGSRLTVL.

The J gene is TRBJ2-7, the V gene TRBV5-1; tentative D call: TRBD2 (6 bases). V lost 4 bases, J lost 2 bases, and 13 bases lay in between. The germline V gene encodes CDR1 SGHRS and CDR2 YFSETQ. The CDR3 is made up of 14 amino acids. The DNA of the CDR3 is TGCGCCAGCAGCCCGACCCGGGAGCCCTACGAGCAGTACTTC. Its protein is CASSPTREPYEQYF. The full variable domain, completed using reference TRBV5-1 and TRBJ2-7, is KAGVTQTPRYLIKTRGQQVTLSCSPISGHRSVSWYQQTPGQGLQFLFEYFSETQRNKGNFPGRFSGRQFSNSRSEMNVSTLELGDSALYLCASSPTREPYEQYFGPGTRLTVT.

This chain joins TRBV7-3 and TRBJ1-2; D gene unclear. This CDR3 region has 14 residues. V was clipped by 3 bases and J by 2 bases, with 10 bases between them. Germline V gene sequence: CDR1 SGHTA, CDR2 FQGTGA. This CDR3 is CASSLTPRNYGYTF. CDR3 in DNA: TGTGCCAGCAGCTTGACTCCAAGAAACTATGGCTACACCTTC.